This TCR beta chain originates from a study of shared clonotypes between healthy human individuals. Naivety among CD8 cells was defined by CD45RO negativity and positive CCR7 selection, thereby excluding terminally differentiated effector memory CD45RA+ cells. This clone occurred once. Germline CDR1 and CDR2: SEHNR and FQNEAQ (reference sequence). V was clipped by 5 bases and J by 2 bases, with 22 bases between them. The CDR3 runs 17 residues. Method: immunoSEQ multiplex PCR; TCRdb's copy keeps in-frame clones and lacks some. The sample records roughly 570,000 clones, more than 95% being singletons. The gene calls are TRBV7-9 and TRBJ2-7; D call uncertain. Specimen: naive CD8+ T cells sorted from blood. This clonotype was sampled from a man aged 25 to 45 in good health. CDR3 residues: CASSPQDGGGDPYEQYF. DNA of the CDR3: TGTGCCAGCAGCCCCCAAGACGGTGGTGGGGATCCCTACGAGCAGTACTTC.